The rows below give T cell receptor beta chains drawn from one sample of a study of cytomegalovirus exposure and HLA in healthy donors. Assay used: immunoSEQ multiplex PCR; TCRdb lists only in-frame clones, some missing. In the table there are some 180,000 clones, around 77% of which are singletons. What was sequenced was PBMCs. Receptors were obtained from a woman between 25 and 40 years old in good health and CMV-seronegative. CDR3s include the opening cysteine and the closing phenylalanine or tryptophan. D genes are given only for firm matches. Some rows mark clone size as missing; the rest say once, few, many or name a class of expanded clone.

V gene,D gene,J gene,clone size,CDR3 protein,CDR3 DNA
TRBV7-9,TRBD1,TRBJ1-1,-,CASSRDRDTEAFF,TGTGCCAGCAGCAGAGACAGGGACACTGAAGCTTTCTTT
TRBV5-4,TRBD1,TRBJ2-5,-,CASSTRTGQETQYF,TGTGCCAGCAGCACCCGGACAGGGCAAGAGACCCAGTACTTC
TRBV5-6,-,TRBJ1-5,-,CASSLRGARIDQPQHF,TGTGCCAGCAGCTTGCGGGGGGCGCGGATCGATCAGCCCCAGCATTTT
TRBV9,-,TRBJ1-1,-,CASSEGGAGDAFF,TGTGCCAGCAGCGAGGGGGGGGCCGGTGATGCTTTCTTT
TRBV4-1,TRBD1,TRBJ1-5,-,CASSPRDRDYQPQHF,TGCGCCAGCAGCCCGCGGGACAGGGATTATCAGCCCCAGCATTTT
TRBV18,TRBD1,TRBJ2-5,few,CASSQGQGGETQYF,TGTGCCAGCTCCCAAGGACAGGGGGGAGAGACCCAGTACTTC
TRBV2,TRBD1,TRBJ2-5,-,CASSVWAQGAQETQYF,TGTGCCAGCAGTGTTTGGGCCCAGGGGGCGCAAGAGACCCAGTACTTC
TRBV28,TRBD1,TRBJ2-4,-,CASKGQGLAKNIQYF,TGTGCCAGCAAAGGACAGGGCTTAGCCAAAAACATTCAGTACTTC
TRBV2,TRBD1,TRBJ2-7,-,CASRPWTGGALGEQYF,TGTGCCAGCAGACCCTGGACAGGGGGTGCCCTAGGCGAGCAGTACTTC
TRBV6-5,-,TRBJ1-2,-,CASKPGHLNYGYTF,TGTGCCAGCAAGCCGGGACATCTTAACTATGGCTACACCTTC
TRBV5-1,TRBD2,TRBJ2-1,-,CASSLQPAGEEEQFF,TGCGCCAGCAGCTTGCAGCCAGCGGGAGAGGAAGAGCAGTTCTTC
TRBV5-8,TRBD2,TRBJ2-1,-,CASSFFRTSGASSYNEQFF,TGTGCCAGCAGCTTTTTCAGGACTAGCGGGGCAAGCTCCTACAATGAGCAGTTCTTC
TRBV19,TRBD1,TRBJ1-2,-,CASRQQDRGYGYTF,TGTGCCAGTAGACAACAGGACAGGGGTTATGGCTACACCTTC
TRBV18,-,TRBJ2-7,-,CASSGLAHSYEQYF,TGTGCCAGCTCAGGTTTAGCGCATTCCTACGAGCAGTACTTC
TRBV9,-,TRBJ1-1,-,CASSVTDGILTEAFF,TGTGCCAGCAGCGTTACAGATGGAATTCTCACTGAAGCTTTCTTT
TRBV30,TRBD1,TRBJ2-7,few,CAWRRSGGHEQYF,TGTGCCTGGAGACGGTCAGGGGGCCACGAGCAGTACTTC
TRBV29-1,-,TRBJ2-3,once,CSVADGGTDTQYF,TGCAGCGTCGCAGACGGGGGCACAGATACGCAGTATTTT
TRBV6-6,TRBD1,TRBJ1-1,-,CASSPQGGNTEAFF,TGTGCCAGCAGTCCACAGGGGGGGAACACTGAAGCTTTCTTT
TRBV6-5,-,TRBJ1-1,-,CASGGGQGNTEAFF,TGTGCCTCTGGGGGGGGGCAAGGGAACACTGAAGCTTTCTTT
TRBV6-6,-,TRBJ1-5,-,CASARTINQPQHF,TGTGCCAGCGCCAGAACTATTAATCAGCCCCAGCATTTT
TRBV6-1,-,TRBJ2-4,-,CASSEGYGGAKNIQYF,TGTGCCAGCAGTGAAGGGTATGGAGGAGCCAAAAACATTCAGTACTTC
TRBV27,-,TRBJ2-3,-,CASSMGLGIADTQYF,TGTGCCAGCAGTATGGGTCTCGGGATTGCAGATACGCAGTATTTT
TRBV6-5,-,TRBJ1-6,-,CASSRGMAENSPLHF,TGTGCCAGCAGTCGGGGTATGGCGGAGAATTCACCCCTCCACTTT
TRBV5-1,TRBD2,TRBJ2-2,once,CASTGLGLAPNTGELFF,TGCGCCAGCACGGGTCTGGGACTAGCGCCGAACACCGGGGAGCTGTTTTTT
TRBV7-9,TRBD1,TRBJ2-7,-,CSSSSSGQAYYEQYF,TGTTCCAGCAGCTCCTCGGGACAGGCATACTACGAGCAGTACTTC
TRBV2,TRBD2,TRBJ2-1,-,CASKVQPGTSGKYEQFF,TGTGCCAGCAAGGTCCAACCCGGGACTAGCGGGAAGTATGAGCAGTTCTTC
TRBV18,-,TRBJ1-4,-,CASTQGNNEKLFF,TGTGCCAGCACCCAGGGGAATAATGAAAAACTGTTTTTT
TRBV4-1,TRBD1,TRBJ2-7,-,CASSHTIGTGSYEQYF,TGCGCCAGCAGCCACACCATCGGGACAGGTTCCTACGAGCAGTACTTC
TRBV4-1,-,TRBJ2-5,-,CASSPEQGTKTQYF,TGCGCCAGCAGCCCGGAACAGGGTACGAAGACCCAGTACTTC
TRBV10-3,TRBD1,TRBJ1-2,-,CAISDDGTGGYGYTF,TGTGCCATCAGTGACGACGGGACAGGGGGCTATGGCTACACCTTC
TRBV4-1,TRBD1,TRBJ1-3,-,CASSQVDRGYGNTIYF,TGCGCCAGCAGCCAAGTAGACAGGGGATACGGAAACACCATATATTTT
TRBV7-8,-,TRBJ1-2,-,CASSLVVGGAGGYTF,TGTGCCAGCAGCTTAGTCGTGGGGGGGGCGGGTGGCTACACCTTC
TRBV19,-,TRBJ1-1,-,CASSWSGRVSNTEAFF,TGTGCCAGTAGTTGGAGCGGGCGGGTTTCGAACACTGAAGCTTTCTTT
TRBV10-3,-,TRBJ2-2,-,CAITPGTGELFF,TGTGCCATCACCCCGGGGACCGGGGAGCTGTTTTTT
TRBV5-1,TRBD1,TRBJ2-5,-,CASSQRDRGWETQYF,TGCGCCAGCAGCCAACGGGACAGGGGTTGGGAGACCCAGTACTTC
TRBV19,-,TRBJ1-1,-,CASGWGQNTEAFF,TGTGCCAGTGGTTGGGGCCAAAACACTGAAGCTTTCTTT
TRBV19,-,TRBJ2-1,-,CASSMGQGTNEQFF,TGTGCCAGTAGTATGGGTCAGGGGACAAATGAGCAGTTCTTC
TRBV7-9,-,TRBJ2-7,-,CASSPGYF,TGTGCCAGCAGCCCGGGTTACTTC
TRBV13,-,TRBJ2-7,-,CASSLDVGVEQYF,TGTGCCAGCAGCTTAGATGTCGGGGTCGAGCAGTACTTC
TRBV5-1,-,TRBJ2-7,-,CASSLVADTSYEQYF,TGCGCCAGCAGCTTGGTCGCGGATACCTCCTACGAGCAGTACTTC
TRBV4-2,-,TRBJ2-1,-,CASSSNGGSANNEQFF,TGTGCCAGCAGTTCCAATGGGGGGAGTGCGAACAATGAGCAGTTCTTC
TRBV30,TRBD1,TRBJ1-1,-,CAWSVWWRDRDTEAFF,TGTGCCTGGAGTGTTTGGTGGCGGGACAGAGACACTGAAGCTTTCTTT
TRBV11-2,TRBD2,TRBJ2-3,once,CASSPGTSIADTQYF,TGTGCCAGCAGCCCTGGGACTAGCATAGCAGATACGCAGTATTTT
TRBV4-1,-,TRBJ2-7,-,CASSQPQGTLLYEQYF,TGCGCCAGCAGCCAACCACAGGGGACTCTACTCTACGAGCAGTACTTC
TRBV6-5,-,TRBJ1-5,-,CASSLKGSHQPQHF,TGTGCCAGCAGTTTAAAGGGGTCCCATCAGCCCCAGCATTTT
TRBV30,TRBD1,TRBJ2-6,-,CAWSPLTGGASGANVLTF,TGTGCCTGGAGCCCTCTTACAGGGGGCGCTTCTGGGGCCAACGTCCTGACTTTC
TRBV30,TRBD2,TRBJ2-2,-,CAWSVRLATGELFF,TGTGCCTGGAGTGTACGACTAGCAACCGGGGAGCTGTTTTTT
TRBV13,-,TRBJ1-1,-,CASSSRRGIIFKAFF,TGTGCCAGCAGCTCCCGGCGGGGAATTATTTTCAAAGCTTTCTTT